This T cell receptor beta chain was recovered during a study of metastatic and nonmetastatic thyroid tumors. In the study overall: Repertoires from malignant and benign thyroid patients were compared across blood and tumor or nodule tissue. Study observations and caveats: Reportedly, malignant thyroid tumors had significantly higher TCR beta diversity than benign nodules, in blood and tumor.

The junction had 7 bases not matched to a gene; V was cut back by 3 bases and J by 5 bases. This CDR3 comprises 15 residues. Germline V gene data show CDR1 as SGDLS and CDR2 as YYNGEE. Worth noting for this clone: Antigen specificity is unknown. The sample has other DNA sequences that encode this CDR3 too.

Before thyroid surgery, none of the patients had received any treatment. Per the original methods: A distant-metastasis classifier for papillary thyroid cancer was built using CDR3 differences across clinicopathological groups. TCRdb reassembled clones from the PCR reads with MiXCR. The V and J calls, along with clone size, are taken from TCRdb and not from the paper's own processing. The repertoire holds tens of thousands of clones, with roughly 17% as singletons. Sequencing was carried out using blood. This receptor was obtained from a male donor with papillary thyroid cancer or a benign thyroid nodule (not recorded which). Some clones in this sample may be carry-over from other donors' samples. The V gene is TRBV9, the J gene TRBJ2-2; 7 nucleotides match TRBD1. The CDR3 protein is CASSGRTGNTGELFF. CDR3 bases: TGTGCCAGCAGCGGGCGGACAGGTAATACCGGGGAGCTGTTTTTT. Full variable domain (remainder filled in from reference TRBV9 and TRBJ2-2): DSGVTQTPKHLITATGQRVTLRCSPRSGDLSVYWYQQSLDQGLQFLIQYYNGEERAKGNILERFSAQQFPDLHSELNLSSLELGDSALYFCASSGRTGNTGELFFGEGSRLTVL.